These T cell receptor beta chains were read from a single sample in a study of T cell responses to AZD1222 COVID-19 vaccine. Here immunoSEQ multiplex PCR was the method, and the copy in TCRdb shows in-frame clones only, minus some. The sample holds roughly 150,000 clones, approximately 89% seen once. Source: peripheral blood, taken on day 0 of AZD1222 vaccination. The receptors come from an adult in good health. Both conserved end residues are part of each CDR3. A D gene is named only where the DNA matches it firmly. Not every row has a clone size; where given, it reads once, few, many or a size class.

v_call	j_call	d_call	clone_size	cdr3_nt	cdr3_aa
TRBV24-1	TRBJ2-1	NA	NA	TGTGCCACCAGTGTGCAGGGCCAGCGGATAAATGAGCAGTTCTTC	CATSVQGQRINEQFF
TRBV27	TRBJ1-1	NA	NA	TGTGCCAGCAGCTACGATGAGAACACTGAAGCTTTCTTT	CASSYDENTEAFF
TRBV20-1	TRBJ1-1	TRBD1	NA	TGCAGGGGACAGGGCAACACTGAAGCTTTCTTT	CRGQGNTEAFF
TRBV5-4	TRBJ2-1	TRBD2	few	TGTGCCACCCTCTCGGCGGGAGCGTCCTACAATGAGCAGTTCTTC	CATLSAGASYNEQFF
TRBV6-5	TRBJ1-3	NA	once	TGTGCCAGCAGTTCCACAGGGAGGAGCACCATATATTTT	CASSSTGRSTIYF
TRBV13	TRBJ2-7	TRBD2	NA	TGTGCCAGCAGCACCTCAGCTAGCGGGAGACGCGAGCAGTACTTC	CASSTSASGRREQYF
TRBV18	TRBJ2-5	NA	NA	TGTGCCAGCTCACCACGTAGGACGTTACAAGAGACCCAGTACTTC	CASSPRRTLQETQYF
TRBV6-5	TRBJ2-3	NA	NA	TGTGCCAGCAGTTACTCAACAGGGCGCACAGATACGCAGTATTTT	CASSYSTGRTDTQYF
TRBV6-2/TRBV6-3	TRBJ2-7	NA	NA	TGTGCCAGCAGCTCAAGGGAGCCCCCCTACGAGCAGTACTTC	CASSSREPPYEQYF
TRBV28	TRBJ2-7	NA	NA	TGTGCCAGCAGTGGGTCCGGGCCTTTCTACGAGCAGTACTTC	CASSGSGPFYEQYF
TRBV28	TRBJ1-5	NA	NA	TGTGCCAGCAGCCCCGGGGGACAGCCCCAGCATTTT	CASSPGGQPQHF
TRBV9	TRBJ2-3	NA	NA	TGTGCCAGCAGCGTAGGTGAAACTTCAGATACGCAGTATTTT	CASSVGETSDTQYF
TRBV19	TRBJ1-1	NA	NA	TGTGCCAGTAGTATTACAGAAGGCACTGAAGCTTTCTTT	CASSITEGTEAFF
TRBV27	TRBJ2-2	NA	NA	TGTGCCAGCAGTTTCAACCCGAACACCGGGGAGCTGTTTTTT	CASSFNPNTGELFF
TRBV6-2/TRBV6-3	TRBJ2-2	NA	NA	TGTGCCAGCAGTCGCGGCCTCGGCGGGGTATGGAACACCGGGGAGCTGTTTTTT	CASSRGLGGVWNTGELFF
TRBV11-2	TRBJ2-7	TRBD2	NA	TGTGCCAGCAGCTTAATCGGGACTAGCGATCACGAGCAGTACTTC	CASSLIGTSDHEQYF
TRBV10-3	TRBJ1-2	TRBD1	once	TGTGCCATCAGAGGGACAGATTTCTATGGCTACACCTTC	CAIRGTDFYGYTF
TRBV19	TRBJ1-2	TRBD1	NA	TGTGCCAGTAGCTTGACAGGGGATAAGGGCGATGGCTACACCTTC	CASSLTGDKGDGYTF
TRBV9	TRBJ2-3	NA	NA	TGTGCCAGCAGCTACGGGACGGCTAGCACAGATACGCAGTATTTT	CASSYGTASTDTQYF
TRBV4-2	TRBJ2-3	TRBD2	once	TGTGCCAGCAGTCCCCCGGGACTAACCACAGATACGCAGTATTTT	CASSPPGLTTDTQYF
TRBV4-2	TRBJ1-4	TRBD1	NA	TGTGCCAGCAGCCAAGACTGGGCAGGGGGGGGAAAACTGTTTTTT	CASSQDWAGGGKLFF
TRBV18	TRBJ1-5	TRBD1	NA	TGTGCCAGCTCACCAGGTAGAGGGGGCTTGGAACAGCCCCAGCATTTT	CASSPGRGGLEQPQHF
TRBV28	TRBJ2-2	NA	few	TGTGCCAGCAGCATACGGGGAGGGGGCACCGGGGAGCTGTTTTTT	CASSIRGGGTGELFF
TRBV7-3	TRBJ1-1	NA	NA	TGTGCCAGCAGCTTAACTAGAGGCACTGAAGCTTTCTTT	CASSLTRGTEAFF
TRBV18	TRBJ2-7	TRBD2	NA	TGTGCCAGCTCACCACCGACTAGCGGGAGCCACGAGCAGTACTTC	CASSPPTSGSHEQYF
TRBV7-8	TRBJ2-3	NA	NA	TGTGCCAGCAGCTTAGTGTACCTAGCCAAGCTGTCTAGCACAGATACGCAGTATTTT	CASSLVYLAKLSSTDTQYF
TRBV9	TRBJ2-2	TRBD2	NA	TGTGCCAGCAGCGTAGGACTAGCGGGAGGTAACGGGGAGCTGTTTTTT	CASSVGLAGGNGELFF
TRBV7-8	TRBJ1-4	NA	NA	TGTGCCAGCAGCTTGAACAGTGACGATGAAAAACTGTTTTTT	CASSLNSDDEKLFF
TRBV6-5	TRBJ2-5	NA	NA	TGTGCCAGCAGGCCGGCAGGGAGAGAGACCCAGTACTTC	CASRPAGRETQYF
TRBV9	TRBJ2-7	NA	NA	TGTGCCAGCAGGCCACAGGTTAGCTCCTACGAGCAGTACTTC	CASRPQVSSYEQYF
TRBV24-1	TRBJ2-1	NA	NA	TGTGCCACGGGCCCGGACTACAATGAGCAGTTCTTC	CATGPDYNEQFF
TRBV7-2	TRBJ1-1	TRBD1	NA	TGTGCCAGCAGCTTAGTGTCCTCGGGACAGATTGAAGCTTTCTTT	CASSLVSSGQIEAFF
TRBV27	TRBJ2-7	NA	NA	TGTGCCAGCGGGACTTACTACGAGCAGTACTTC	CASGTYYEQYF
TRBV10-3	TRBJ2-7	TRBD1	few	TGTGCCATCGGAACCGGGACAGGGGGCGCGTCCGAGCAGTACTTC	CAIGTGTGGASEQYF
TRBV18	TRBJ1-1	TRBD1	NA	TGTGCCAGCTCACCTGGGACAGGAGGGGACACTGAAGCTTTCTTT	CASSPGTGGDTEAFF
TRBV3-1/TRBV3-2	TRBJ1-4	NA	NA	TGTGCCAGCAGCCAAGTCGGGGGAGATGGTGAAAAACTGTTTTTT	CASSQVGGDGEKLFF
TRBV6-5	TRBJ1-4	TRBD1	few	TGTGCCAGCAGTTCCACAGGGGGCCGGGAAAAACTGTTTTTT	CASSSTGGREKLFF